The clone carrying this TCR beta chain occurred many times. Its antigen is as yet unknown. This entry belongs to a study of metastatic and nonmetastatic thyroid tumors. General study results and limits: Malignant thyroid tumors reportedly had TCR beta diversity that was significantly higher than in benign nodules, in blood and tumor.

With MiXCR, TCRdb called clones anew from the PCR reads. The sample records roughly 40,000 clones, about 16% being singletons. V shed 4 bases and J shed 6 bases, with 8 bases lying between them. Germline V gene sequence: CDR1 DFQATT, CDR2 SNEGSKA (reference sequence). The CDR3 covers 11 residues. The entire patient cohort was treatment-naive prior to thyroid surgery. Sequenced sample: blood. V and J are TRBV20-1 and TRBJ2-3; D not certain. The TCR comes from a female donor with papillary thyroid cancer or a benign thyroid nodule (not recorded which). Some clones in this sample may be carry-over from other donors' samples. CDR3 loop: CSANKRDTQYF. CDR3 coding DNA: TGCAGTGCTAATAAACGGGATACGCAGTATTTT.